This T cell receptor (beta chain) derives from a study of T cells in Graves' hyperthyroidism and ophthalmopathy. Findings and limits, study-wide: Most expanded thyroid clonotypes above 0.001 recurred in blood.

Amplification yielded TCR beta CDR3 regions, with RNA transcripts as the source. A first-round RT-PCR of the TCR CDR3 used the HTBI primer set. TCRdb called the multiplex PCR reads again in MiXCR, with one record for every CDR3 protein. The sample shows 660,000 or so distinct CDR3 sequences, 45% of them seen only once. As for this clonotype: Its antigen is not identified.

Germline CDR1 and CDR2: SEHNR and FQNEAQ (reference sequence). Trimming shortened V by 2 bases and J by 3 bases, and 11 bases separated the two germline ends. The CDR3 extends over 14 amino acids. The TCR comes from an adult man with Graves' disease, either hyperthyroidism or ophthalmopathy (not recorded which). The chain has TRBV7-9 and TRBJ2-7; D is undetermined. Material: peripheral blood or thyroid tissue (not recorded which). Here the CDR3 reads CASSLRLGGYEQYF. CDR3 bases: TGTGCCAGCAGCTTAAGACTCGGCGGCTACGAGCAGTACTTC.